This T cell receptor beta chain is from a study of T-cell reconstitution after alpha-beta-depleted transplantation in children. Molecular barcoding with unique molecular identifiers was used for the TCRbeta library. Each CDR3 protein is one row after TCRdb ran MiXCR on the PCR reads. The data show a few hundred thousand distinct CDR3 sequences, with 25% to 30% seen just once and about 35% held by the top ten. Per the germline V gene, CDR1 is MNHEY and CDR2 is SMNVEV (reference sequence). V lost 5 bases to trimming and J lost 8 bases, with 18 bases between them. This CDR3 comprises 14 residues. With respect to this clonotype: Antigen: not known.

Study-level findings and limits: At the one-year point after transplant, T-cell counts and TCRbeta diversity were found to come mostly from T cells that had been newly produced. Several hundred expanded graft clones reportedly were the source of alpha-beta T cells about two months after transplant.

J is TRBJ1-1 and V is TRBV27, with no clear D. The specimen was PBMCs, collected before TCRalphabeta/CD19-depleted stem cell transplant. The clonotype originates from a boy younger than two with Wiskott-Aldrich syndrome, due to receive a stem cell transplant. The CDR3, as DNA: TGTGCCAGCAGTATAAACACAAAGGGCGCGGAAGCTTTCTTT. It is translated as CASSINTKGAEAFF.